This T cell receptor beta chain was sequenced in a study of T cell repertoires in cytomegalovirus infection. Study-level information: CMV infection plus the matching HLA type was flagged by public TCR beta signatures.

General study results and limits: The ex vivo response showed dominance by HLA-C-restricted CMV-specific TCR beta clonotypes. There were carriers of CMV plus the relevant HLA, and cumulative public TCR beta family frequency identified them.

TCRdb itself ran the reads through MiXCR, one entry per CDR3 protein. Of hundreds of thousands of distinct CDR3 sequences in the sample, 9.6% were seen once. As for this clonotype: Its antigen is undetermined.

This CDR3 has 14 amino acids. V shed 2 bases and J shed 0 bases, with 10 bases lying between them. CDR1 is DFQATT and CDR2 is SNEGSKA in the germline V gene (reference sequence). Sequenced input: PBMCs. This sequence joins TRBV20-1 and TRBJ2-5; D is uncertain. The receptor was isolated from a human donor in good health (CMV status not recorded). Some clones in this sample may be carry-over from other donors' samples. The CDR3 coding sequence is TGCAGTGCTAGACCGGACGGGTACCAAGAGACCCAGTACTTC. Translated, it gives CSARPDGYQETQYF.